These T cell receptor beta chains were read from a single sample in a study of T cells in Graves' hyperthyroidism and ophthalmopathy. TCRdb recomputed calls from the multiplex PCR reads with MiXCR, one row per CDR3 protein. The repertoire holds about 550,000 distinct CDR3 sequences, about 20% seen once, with less than 30% in the top ten. The sample comprised blood. The receptors stem from a man between 18 and 35 years old with Graves' hyperthyroidism. CDR3s include the opening cysteine and the closing phenylalanine or tryptophan. Each record gives: CDR3 protein, CDR3 DNA, clone size, J gene, V gene, D gene. A D gene is named only where the DNA matches it firmly. Part of the rows lack a size; the others show once, few, many or a class for expanded clones.

CDR3: CASSMRALGNTEAFF
DNA: TGTGCCAGTAGTATGAGGGCGCTGGGGAACACTGAAGCTTTCTTT
size: many
J: TRBJ1-1
V: TRBV19
D: -

CDR3: CASSLAFSSNYGYTF
DNA: TGTGCCAGCAGCTTGGCCTTCAGCTCTAACTATGGCTACACCTTC
size: many
J: TRBJ1-2
V: TRBV5-5
D: -

CDR3: CASSDGDSANTGELFF
DNA: TGTGCCAGCAGTGACGGGGACAGCGCGAACACCGGGGAGCTGTTTTTT
size: -
J: TRBJ2-2
V: TRBV2
D: TRBD1

CDR3: CASSYETGGTEAFF
DNA: TGTGCCAGCAGTTACGAGACAGGGGGGACTGAAGCTTTCTTT
size: many
J: TRBJ1-1
V: TRBV6-5
D: TRBD1

CDR3: CASRQGDRPHYGYTF
DNA: TGTGCCAGCAGACAAGGAGACCGGCCTCACTATGGCTACACCTTC
size: many
J: TRBJ1-2
V: TRBV28
D: -

CDR3: CASSRQGQNTGELFF
DNA: TGTGCCAGCAGCCGGCAGGGGCAGAACACCGGGGAGCTGTTTTTT
size: -
J: TRBJ2-2
V: TRBV3-1
D: -

CDR3: CACTAAGAPYEQYF
DNA: TGTGCCTGCACGGCCGCCGGGGCACCATACGAGCAGTACTTC
size: -
J: TRBJ2-7
V: TRBV30
D: -

CDR3: CASSYRAGRNYGYTF
DNA: TGTGCCAGCAGTTACCGGGCAGGTCGAAACTATGGCTACACCTTC
size: -
J: TRBJ1-2
V: TRBV6-5
D: -

CDR3: CASSSRASGSYGYTF
DNA: TGTGCCAGCAGCTCGCGGGCTTCCGGGTCGTATGGCTACACCTTC
size: many
J: TRBJ1-2
V: TRBV5-5
D: -

CDR3: CAISESKGGDGYTF
DNA: TGTGCCATCAGTGAGTCCAAAGGAGGGGACGGCTACACCTTC
size: many
J: TRBJ1-2
V: TRBV10-3
D: -

CDR3: CASSHGFEETQYF
DNA: TGTGCCAGCAGCCACGGATTCGAGGAGACCCAGTACTTC
size: many
J: TRBJ2-5
V: TRBV7-2
D: -

CDR3: CASSRQGGRYEQYF
DNA: TGTGCCAGCAGCCGACAAGGCGGGAGATACGAGCAGTACTTC
size: -
J: TRBJ2-7
V: TRBV3-1
D: TRBD2

CDR3: CASSLWGRQETKYF
DNA: TGTGCCAGCAGTTTATGGGGGAGGCAAGAGACCAAGTACTTC
size: -
J: TRBJ2-5
V: TRBV27
D: -

CDR3: CASSRAPLVGQPQHF
DNA: TGTGCCAGCTCTCGGGCGCCTTTGGTAGGTCAGCCCCAGCATTTT
size: -
J: TRBJ1-5
V: TRBV12-3/TRBV12-4
D: -

CDR3: CASSGQVNQPQHF
DNA: TGTGCCAGCAGTGGACAAGTGAATCAGCCCCAGCATTTT
size: -
J: TRBJ1-5
V: TRBV6-1
D: -